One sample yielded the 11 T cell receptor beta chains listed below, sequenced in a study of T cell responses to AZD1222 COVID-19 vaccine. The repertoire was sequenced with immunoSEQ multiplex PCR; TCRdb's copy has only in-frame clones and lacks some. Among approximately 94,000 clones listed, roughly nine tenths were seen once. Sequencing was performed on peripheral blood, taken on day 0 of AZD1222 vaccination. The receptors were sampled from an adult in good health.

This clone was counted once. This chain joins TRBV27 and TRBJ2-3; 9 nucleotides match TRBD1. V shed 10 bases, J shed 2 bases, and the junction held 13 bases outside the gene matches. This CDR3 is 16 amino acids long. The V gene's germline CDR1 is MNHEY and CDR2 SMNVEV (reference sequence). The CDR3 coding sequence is TGTGCCACCGACCTTACAGGGGGCCGGTCCACAGATACGCAGTATTTT. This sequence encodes CATDLTGGRSTDTQYF.

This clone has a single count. This CDR3 is CASKTWGWTEAFF. CDR3 bases: TGTGCCAGCAAGACATGGGGTTGGACTGAAGCTTTCTTT. The V call is TRBV27, the J call TRBJ1-1; D unclear. This CDR3 contains 13 residues. The germline CDR1 and CDR2 sequences are MNHEY and SMNVEV (reference sequence). V gave up 7 bases and J gave up 5 bases, with 14 bases separating them.

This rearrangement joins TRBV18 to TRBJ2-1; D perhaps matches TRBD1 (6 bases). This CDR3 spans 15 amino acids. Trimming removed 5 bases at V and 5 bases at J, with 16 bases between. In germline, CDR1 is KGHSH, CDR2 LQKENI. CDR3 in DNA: TGTGCCAGCTCATCACAGGGCCTGAATGACAATGAGCAGTTCTTC. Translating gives CASSSQGLNDNEQFF.

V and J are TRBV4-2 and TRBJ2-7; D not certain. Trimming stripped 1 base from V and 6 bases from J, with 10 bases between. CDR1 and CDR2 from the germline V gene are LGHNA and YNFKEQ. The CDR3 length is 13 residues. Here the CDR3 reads CASSQGTISEQYF. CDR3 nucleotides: TGTGCCAGCAGCCAAGGGACGATATCCGAGCAGTACTTC.

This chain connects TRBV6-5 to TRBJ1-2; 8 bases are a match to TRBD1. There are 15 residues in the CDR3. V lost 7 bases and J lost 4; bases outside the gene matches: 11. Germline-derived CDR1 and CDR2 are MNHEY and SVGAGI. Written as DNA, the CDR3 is TGTGCCAGCACTTTACTCACAGGGGGAACCTATGGCTACACCTTC. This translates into CASTLLTGGTYGYTF.

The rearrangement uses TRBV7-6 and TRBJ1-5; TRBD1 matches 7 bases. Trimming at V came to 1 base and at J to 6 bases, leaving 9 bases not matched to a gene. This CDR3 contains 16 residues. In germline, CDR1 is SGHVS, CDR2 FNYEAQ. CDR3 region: CASSLDVTGSGQPQHF. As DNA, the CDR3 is TGTGCCAGCAGCTTAGACGTGACAGGGTCCGGTCAGCCCCAGCATTTT.

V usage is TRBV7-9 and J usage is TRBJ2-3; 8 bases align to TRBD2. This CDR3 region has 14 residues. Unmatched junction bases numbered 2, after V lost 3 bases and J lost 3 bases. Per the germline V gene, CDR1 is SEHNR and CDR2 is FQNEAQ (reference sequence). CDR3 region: CASSFSSGTDTQYF. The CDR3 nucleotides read TGTGCCAGCAGCTTTTCTAGCGGGACAGATACGCAGTATTTT.

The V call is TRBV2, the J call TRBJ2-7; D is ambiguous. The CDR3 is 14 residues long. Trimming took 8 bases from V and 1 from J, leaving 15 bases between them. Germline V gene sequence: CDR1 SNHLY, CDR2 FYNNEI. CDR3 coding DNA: TGTGCCAGCGGCGAGTCAGCACTTTCCTACGAGCAGTACTTC. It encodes CASGESALSYEQYF.

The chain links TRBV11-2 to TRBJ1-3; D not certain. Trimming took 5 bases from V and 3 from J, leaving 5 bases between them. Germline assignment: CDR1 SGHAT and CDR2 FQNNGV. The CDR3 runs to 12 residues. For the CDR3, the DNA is TGTGCCAGCAGCCGTCGTGGAAACACCATATATTTT. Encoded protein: CASSRRGNTIYF.

CDR3: CASSFRPQETQYF. The CDR3 DNA reads as TGCGCCAGCAGCTTCCGTCCCCAAGAGACCCAGTACTTC. The J gene is TRBJ2-5, the V gene TRBV5-1; D unresolved. The length of the CDR3 is 13 residues. Trimming stripped 2 bases from V and 1 base from J, with 6 bases between. The germline gives CDR1 SGHRS, CDR2 YFSETQ.

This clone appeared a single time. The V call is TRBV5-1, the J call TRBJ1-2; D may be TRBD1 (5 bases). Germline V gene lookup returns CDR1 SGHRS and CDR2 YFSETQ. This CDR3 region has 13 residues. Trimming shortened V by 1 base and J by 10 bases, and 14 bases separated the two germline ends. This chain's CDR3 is CASSLIQAGAYTF. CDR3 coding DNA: TGCGCCAGCAGCTTGATACAGGCCGGCGCCTACACCTTC.